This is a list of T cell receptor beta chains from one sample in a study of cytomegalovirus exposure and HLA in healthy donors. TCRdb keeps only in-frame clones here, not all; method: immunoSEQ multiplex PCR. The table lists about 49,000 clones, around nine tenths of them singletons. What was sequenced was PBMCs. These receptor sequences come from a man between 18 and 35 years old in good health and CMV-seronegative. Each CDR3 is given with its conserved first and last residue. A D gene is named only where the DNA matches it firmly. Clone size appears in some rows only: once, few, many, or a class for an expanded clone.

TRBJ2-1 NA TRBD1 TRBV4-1 CASSQGTGTGRYNEQFF TGCGCCAGCAGCCAGGGCACCGGGACAGGGAGATACAATGAGCAGTTCTTC
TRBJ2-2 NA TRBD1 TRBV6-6 CASSGPTGVEAGELFF TGTGCCAGCAGTGGTCCGACAGGGGTTGAGGCCGGGGAGCTGTTTTTT
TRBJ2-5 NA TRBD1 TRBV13 CASSGGQGELETQYF TGTGCCAGCAGCGGGGGACAGGGGGAATTAGAGACCCAGTACTTC
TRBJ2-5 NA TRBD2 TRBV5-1 CASSPLAGRDQETQYF TGCGCCAGCAGCCCACTAGCGGGCAGGGACCAAGAGACCCAGTACTTC
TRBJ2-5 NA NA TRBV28 CASRDSYETQYF TGTGCCAGCAGGGACAGCTACGAGACCCAGTACTTC
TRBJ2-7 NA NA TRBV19 CASSKFGTKNSYEQYF TGTGCCAGTAGTAAGTTCGGGACAAAAAATTCCTACGAGCAGTACTTC
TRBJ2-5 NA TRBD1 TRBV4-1 CASSPGTAIQETQYF TGCGCCAGCAGCCCCGGGACAGCTATCCAAGAGACCCAGTACTTC
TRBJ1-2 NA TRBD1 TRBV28 CASSPTGQDLNYGYTF TGTGCCAGCAGTCCTACGGGACAGGACCTTAACTATGGCTACACCTTC
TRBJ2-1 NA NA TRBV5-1 CASSGSSYNEQFF TGCGCCAGCAGCGGGAGCTCCTACAATGAGCAGTTCTTC
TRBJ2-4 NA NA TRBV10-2 CASNSGQTNIQYF TGCGCCAGCAATTCCGGACAGACAAACATTCAGTACTTC
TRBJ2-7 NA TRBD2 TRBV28 CASSGTSGYEQYF TGTGCCAGCAGCGGGACTAGTGGCTACGAGCAGTACTTC
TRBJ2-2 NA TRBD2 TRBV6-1 CASKNSGIDTGELFF TGTGCCAGCAAAAATAGCGGGATTGACACCGGGGAGCTGTTTTTT
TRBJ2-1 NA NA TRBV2 CASSVAASSYNEQFF TGTGCCAGCAGTGTGGCAGCGAGCTCCTACAATGAGCAGTTCTTC
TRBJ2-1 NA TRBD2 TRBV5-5 CASSLGGPGLENEQFF TGTGCCAGCAGCTTGGGGGGACCGGGACTAGAGAATGAGCAGTTCTTC
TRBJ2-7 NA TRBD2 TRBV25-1 CASSPIAGLVHEQYF TGTGCCAGCAGTCCCATCGCGGGACTAGTCCACGAGCAGTACTTC
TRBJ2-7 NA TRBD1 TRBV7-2 CASSLDYRGPYEQYF TGTGCCAGCAGCTTAGACTATAGGGGGCCCTACGAGCAGTACTTC
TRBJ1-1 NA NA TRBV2 CATGGVAEVNTEAFF TGTGCCACCGGGGGGGTAGCGGAGGTGAACACTGAAGCTTTCTTT
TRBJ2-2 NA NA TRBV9 CASRNPSDITGELFF TGTGCCAGCAGGAACCCATCGGACATCACCGGGGAGCTGTTTTTT
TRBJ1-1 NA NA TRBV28 CASSFGGGNTEAFF TGTGCCAGCAGTTTTGGCGGTGGTAACACTGAAGCTTTCTTT
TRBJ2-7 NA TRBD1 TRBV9 CASSVDRGAYEQYF TGTGCCAGCAGCGTAGACAGGGGAGCCTACGAGCAGTACTTC
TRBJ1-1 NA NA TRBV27 CASSLSVVTEAFF TGTGCCAGCAGTTTATCTGTAGTCACTGAAGCTTTCTTT
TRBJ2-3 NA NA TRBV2 CASSERGEGEYF TGTGCCAGCAGTGAAAGGGGGGAGGGTGAATATTTT
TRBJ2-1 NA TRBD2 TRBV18 CASSLPGTSGSYNEQFF TGTGCCAGCTCGCTCCCCGGGACTAGCGGGAGCTACAATGAGCAGTTCTTC
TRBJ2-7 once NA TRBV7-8 CASSSYYGYEQYF TGTGCCAGCAGCTCTTACTACGGCTACGAGCAGTACTTC
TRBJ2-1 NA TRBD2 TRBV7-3 CASSLTSSGKANEQFF TGTGCCAGCAGCTTAACGTCTAGCGGGAAGGCCAATGAGCAGTTCTTC
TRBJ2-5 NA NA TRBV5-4 CASSLGGPETQYF TGTGCCAGCAGCTTGGGAGGGCCGGAGACCCAGTACTTC
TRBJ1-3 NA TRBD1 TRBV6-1 CASSDLQGTGNTIYF TGTGCCAGCAGTGACCTACAGGGGACTGGAAACACCATATATTTT
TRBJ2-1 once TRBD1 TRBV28 CASSSGTGGSFSYNEQFF TGTGCCAGCAGCTCCGGGACAGGGGGCAGTTTCTCCTACAATGAGCAGTTCTTC
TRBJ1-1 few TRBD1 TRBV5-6 CASSLVGTGQTEAFF TGTGCCAGCAGCTTGGTCGGGACAGGGCAGACTGAAGCTTTCTTT
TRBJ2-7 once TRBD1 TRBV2 CASGDVGTASYEQYF TGTGCCAGCGGTGACGTAGGGACAGCCTCCTACGAGCAGTACTTC
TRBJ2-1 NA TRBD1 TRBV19 CASSPGQGGRQFF TGTGCCAGTAGTCCGGGACAGGGGGGCCGCCAGTTCTTC
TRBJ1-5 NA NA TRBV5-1 CASSLDGGAGQPQHF TGCGCCAGCAGCTTGGATGGGGGCGCCGGTCAGCCCCAGCATTTT
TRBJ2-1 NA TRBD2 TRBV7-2 CASSPTGGAGQFF TGTGCCAGCAGCCCGACCGGGGGGGCGGGTCAGTTCTTC
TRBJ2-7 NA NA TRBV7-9 CASSLGASGQYF TGTGCCAGCAGCTTGGGGGCCTCGGGGCAGTACTTC
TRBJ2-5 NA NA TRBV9 CASSVAGNQETQYF TGTGCCAGCAGCGTAGCAGGGAACCAAGAGACCCAGTACTTC
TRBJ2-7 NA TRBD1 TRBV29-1 CSVRTGGRSYEQYF TGCAGCGTTCGCACAGGGGGGAGGTCCTACGAGCAGTACTTC
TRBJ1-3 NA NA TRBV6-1 CASAFDLIGNTIYF TGTGCCAGCGCCTTTGACTTGATCGGAAACACCATATATTTT
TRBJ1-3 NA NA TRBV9 CASSVGQYSGNTIYF TGTGCCAGCAGCGTAGGACAGTACTCTGGAAACACCATATATTTT
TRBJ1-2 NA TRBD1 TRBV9 CASSVGTGGNYGYTF TGTGCCAGCAGCGTAGGGACAGGGGGCAACTATGGCTACACCTTC
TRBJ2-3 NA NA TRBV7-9 CASSLIRSLKTDTQYF TGTGCCAGCAGCTTAATACGAAGTCTAAAAACGGATACGCAGTATTTT
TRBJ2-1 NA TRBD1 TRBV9 CASSPTGGGNNEQFF TGTGCCAGCAGCCCGACAGGGGGCGGAAACAATGAGCAGTTCTTC
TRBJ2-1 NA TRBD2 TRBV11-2 CASSLDRASGGYNEQFF TGTGCCAGCAGCTTAGATCGGGCTAGCGGGGGGTACAATGAGCAGTTCTTC
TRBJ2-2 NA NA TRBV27 CASSLFGGTNTGELFF TGTGCCAGCAGTTTATTCGGCGGAACGAACACCGGGGAGCTGTTTTTT
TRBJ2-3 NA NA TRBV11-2 CASSLIWGADTQYF TGTGCCAGCAGCTTGATATGGGGCGCCGATACGCAGTATTTT
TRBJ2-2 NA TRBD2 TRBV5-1 CASSLLGPTIAGGPGTGELFF TGCGCCAGCAGCTTGCTCGGGCCCACAATAGCGGGAGGGCCGGGCACCGGGGAGCTGTTTTTT
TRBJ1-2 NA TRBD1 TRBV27 CASSLGGQGFSYGYTF TGTGCCAGCAGTTTAGGGGGACAGGGATTTAGCTATGGCTACACCTTC
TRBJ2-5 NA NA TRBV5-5 CASSLDRALETQYF TGTGCCAGCAGCTTGGACAGGGCGCTGGAGACCCAGTACTTC
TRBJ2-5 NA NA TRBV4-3 CASSQARKGAQYF TGCGCCAGCAGCCAAGCCCGCAAGGGGGCCCAGTACTTC
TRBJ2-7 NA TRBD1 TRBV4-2 CASSHGTGGARDEQYF TGTGCCAGCAGCCATGGAACAGGGGGCGCCCGGGACGAGCAGTACTTC
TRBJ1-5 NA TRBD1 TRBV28 CASRGTAGNQPQHF TGTGCCAGCAGGGGGACAGCGGGCAATCAGCCCCAGCATTTT
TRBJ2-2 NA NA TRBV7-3 CASSLTRTGELFF TGTGCCAGCAGCTTAACGAGAACCGGGGAGCTGTTTTTT
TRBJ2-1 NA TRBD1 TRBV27 CASSGQGWDEQFF TGTGCCAGCAGTGGACAGGGTTGGGATGAGCAGTTCTTC
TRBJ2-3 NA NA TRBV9 CASSVGAGGTDTQYF TGTGCCAGCAGCGTAGGGGCAGGGGGCACAGATACGCAGTATTTT
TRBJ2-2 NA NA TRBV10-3 CAISGDIYSGELFF TGTGCCATCAGCGGGGACATTTATTCCGGGGAGCTGTTTTTT
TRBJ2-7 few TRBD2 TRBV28 CASKSQREWYEQYF TGTGCCAGCAAGTCCCAGCGGGAGTGGTACGAGCAGTACTTC
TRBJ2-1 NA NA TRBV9 CASSVDQGSHNNEQFF TGTGCCAGCAGCGTAGACCAGGGGTCTCATAACAATGAGCAGTTCTTC
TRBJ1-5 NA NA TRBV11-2 CASSPQGGASNQPQHF TGTGCCAGCAGCCCCCAGGGTGGGGCGAGCAATCAGCCCCAGCATTTT
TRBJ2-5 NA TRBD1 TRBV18 CASSPLSGTGPSMTQYF TGTGCCAGCTCACCGTTATCCGGGACAGGCCCTTCTATGACCCAGTACTTC
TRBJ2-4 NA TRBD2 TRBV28 CASSLDPSGPSGNIQYF TGTGCCAGCAGTTTAGACCCTAGCGGCCCCTCTGGGAACATTCAGTACTTC
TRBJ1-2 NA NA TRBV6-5 CASTNGNYGYTF TGTGCCAGCACCAACGGGAACTATGGCTACACCTTC